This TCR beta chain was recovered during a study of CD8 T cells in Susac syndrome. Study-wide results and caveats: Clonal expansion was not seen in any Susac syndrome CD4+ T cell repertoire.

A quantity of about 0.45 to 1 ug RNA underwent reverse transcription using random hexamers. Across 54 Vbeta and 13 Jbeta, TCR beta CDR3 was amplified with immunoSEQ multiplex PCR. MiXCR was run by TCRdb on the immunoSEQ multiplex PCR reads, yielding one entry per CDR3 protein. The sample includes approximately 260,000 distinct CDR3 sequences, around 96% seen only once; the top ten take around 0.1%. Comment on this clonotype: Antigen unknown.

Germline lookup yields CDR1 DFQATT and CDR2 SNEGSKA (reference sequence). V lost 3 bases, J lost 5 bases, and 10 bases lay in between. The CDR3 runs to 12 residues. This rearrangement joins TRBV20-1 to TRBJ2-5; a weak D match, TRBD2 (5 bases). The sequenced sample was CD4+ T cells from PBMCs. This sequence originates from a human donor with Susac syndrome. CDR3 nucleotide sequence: TGCAGTGCTAGGCCCCGGGGTGAGACCCAGTACTTC. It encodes CSARPRGETQYF.